The 9 T cell receptor beta chains presented below share a single source sample, sequenced in a study of CD8+ T cells in alopecia areata. RNA was isolated and reverse transcribed to cDNA, the sequencing template. Sequenced by immunoSEQ multiplex PCR; TCRdb stores in-frame clones only, minus some. Of hundreds of thousands of clones listed, 50% to 60% are singletons. This sample comprised CD4+ T cells sorted from blood, obtained at week 0. All receptors derive from a human donor with alopecia areata.

This clone appeared a single time. The V gene is TRBV15, the J gene TRBJ1-2, with TRBD1 as a possible D gene (5 bases). Trimming took 1 base from V and 8 from J, leaving 14 bases between them. Germline lookup yields CDR1 LNHNV and CDR2 YYDKDF (reference sequence). CDR3 length: 14 amino acids. The CDR3: CATSRAGTFGGYTF. CDR3 in DNA: TGTGCCACCAGCAGAGCCGGGACGTTTGGCGGCTACACCTTC.

V usage is TRBV30 and J usage is TRBJ1-1; TRBD1 agrees at 7 bases. The CDR3 spans 14 residues. V was clipped by 7 bases and J by 4 bases; unmatched bases: 12. CDR1 GTSNPN and CDR2 SVGIG come from the germline V gene (reference sequence). The CDR3 region has the DNA TGTGCCTCCGAGCCACGACAGGGAAGCACTGAAGCTTTCTTT. Amino acid sequence: CASEPRQGSTEAFF. Full variable domain (missing parts from reference TRBV30 and TRBJ1-1): SQTIHQWPATLVQPVGSPLSLECTVEGTSNPNLYWYRQAAGRGLQLLFYSVGIGQISSEVPQNLSASRPQDRQFILSSKKLLLSDSGFYLCASEPRQGSTEAFFGQGTRLTVV.

The chain uses TRBV7-9 and TRBJ1-4; D unresolved. In germline, CDR1 is SEHNR, CDR2 FQNEAQ (reference sequence). The CDR3 runs 13 residues. V was trimmed by 3 bases and J by 8 bases, leaving 10 bases between them. DNA for the CDR3: TGTGCCAGCAGCTTGTCAGATGGGGAAAAACTGTTTTTT. This sequence encodes CASSLSDGEKLFF.

This chain joins TRBV6-6 and TRBJ1-5, with a tentative D call TRBD1 (5 bases). The CDR3 spans 12 residues. V was cut by 9 bases and J by 3 bases, with 9 bases left in between. The germline CDR1 and CDR2 sequences are MNHNY and SVGAGI (reference sequence). This CDR3 reads CASSGLNQPQHF. DNA of the CDR3: TGTGCCAGTTCAGGGCTCAATCAGCCCCAGCATTTT.

Concerning this clone: This specimen includes other DNA sequences encoding the same CDR3. The chain has TRBV30 and TRBJ2-2; D unresolved. The germline V gene encodes CDR1 GTSNPN and CDR2 SVGIG (reference sequence). V shed 0 bases and J shed 1 base, with 6 bases lying between them. The CDR3 contains 14 residues. The CDR3 sequence is CAWSVRQNTGELFF. Here the CDR3 DNA reads TGTGCCTGGAGTGTACGACAGAACACCGGGGAGCTGTTTTTT.

Points on this clone: The same CDR3 also results from other DNA sequences found in this sample. The chain joins TRBV30 to TRBJ2-1; no clear D. CDR1 is GTSNPN and CDR2 is SVGIG in the germline V gene (reference sequence). CDR3 size: 11 residues. Trimming took 0 bases from V and 7 from J, leaving 4 bases between them. This CDR3 is CAWSVRNEQFF. CDR3 in DNA: TGTGCCTGGAGTGTACGGAATGAGCAGTTCTTC.

The V gene is TRBV7-2, the J gene TRBJ2-3; D is unclear. CDR1 SGHTA and CDR2 FQGNSA come from the germline V gene. The V and J ends lost 5 bases and 2 bases respectively, with 5 bases between them. CDR3 length equals 12 residues. The DNA for the CDR3 is TGTGCCAGCAGCCCTTTCACAGATACGCAGTATTTT. This codes for CASSPFTDTQYF.

V is TRBV10-3 and J is TRBJ1-4; 7 bases line up with TRBD1. CDR3 length: 15 residues. V was clipped by 0 bases and J by 8 bases; unmatched bases: 6. Germline CDR1 ENHRY, CDR2 SYGVKD. The CDR3 nucleotides read TGTGCCATCAGTGAGTCAAAGGGGGCAAGGGAAAAACTGTTTTTT. This gives the protein CAISESKGAREKLFF.

The chain uses TRBV11-2 and TRBJ2-7; 7 bases line up with TRBD1. Germline V gene data show CDR1 as SGHAT and CDR2 as FQNNGV. V trimming: 1 base; J trimming: 3 bases; junction bases outside the gene matches: 6. The CDR3 runs 15 residues. This chain's CDR3 is CASSLVRGFFYEQYF. The CDR3 nucleotides read TGTGCCAGCAGCTTAGTCAGGGGGTTTTTCTACGAGCAGTACTTC.